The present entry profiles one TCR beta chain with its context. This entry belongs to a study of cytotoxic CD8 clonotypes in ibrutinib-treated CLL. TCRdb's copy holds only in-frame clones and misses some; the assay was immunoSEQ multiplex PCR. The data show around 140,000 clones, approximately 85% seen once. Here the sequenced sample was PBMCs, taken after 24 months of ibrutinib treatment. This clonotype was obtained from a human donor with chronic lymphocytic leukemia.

Written as DNA, the CDR3 is TGTGCCAGCAGCAGTGGGACAGGTACTGAAGCTTTCTTT. This gives the protein CASSSGTGTEAFF. The gene calls are TRBV5-8 and TRBJ1-1; 8 bases map to TRBD1. This CDR3 comprises 13 residues. The germline V gene has CDR1 SGHTS and CDR2 YDEGEE. V was pared by 4 bases and J by 5 bases, with 4 bases of the junction left unmatched.